A selection of T cell receptor beta chains follows, all from one sample in a study of shared clonotypes between healthy human individuals. Assay used: immunoSEQ multiplex PCR; TCRdb lists only in-frame clones, some missing. The repertoire holds a few million clones, with 90% to 95% as singletons. The sequenced sample was naive CD4+ T cells from PBMCs. The receptors here all came from a man aged 18 to 30 in good health. Some clones in this sample may be carry-over from other donors' samples. Both conserved end residues are part of each CDR3. D genes are given only for firm matches. Clone size appears in some rows only: once, few, many, or a class for an expanded clone.

size: NA
J: TRBJ2-7
D: TRBD2
V: TRBV30
DNA: TGTGCCTGGAGTGTAGGCGGGAGGGCCCTCGAGCAGTACTTC
CDR3: CAWSVGGRALEQYF

size: NA
J: TRBJ2-5
D: TRBD1
V: TRBV28
DNA: TGTGCCAGCAGTGGGACAGTTGGGGATCGTGGCACAAAGACCCAGTACTTC
CDR3: CASSGTVGDRGTKTQYF

size: NA
J: TRBJ2-2
D: NA
V: TRBV30
DNA: TGTGCCTGGAGTACGGTCCACGGGGAGCTGTTTTTT
CDR3: CAWSTVHGELFF

size: NA
J: TRBJ2-3
D: NA
V: TRBV5-1
DNA: TGCGCCAGCAGCTCGAACCACGGGGAGTCTGGCACAGATACGCAGTATTTT
CDR3: CASSSNHGESGTDTQYF

size: few
J: TRBJ1-5
D: NA
V: TRBV30
DNA: TGTGCCTGGAGTGTACGGGGTCGCCAGCCCCAGCATTTT
CDR3: CAWSVRGRQPQHF

size: NA
J: TRBJ2-3
D: TRBD1
V: TRBV9
DNA: TGTGCCAGCAGCGTGGGGACAGGGGCAGATACGCAGTATTTT
CDR3: CASSVGTGADTQYF

size: NA
J: TRBJ2-5
D: NA
V: TRBV6-6
DNA: TGTGCCAGCAGCTTCACGGTCGAGACCCAGTACTTC
CDR3: CASSFTVETQYF

size: NA
J: TRBJ2-5
D: TRBD2
V: TRBV7-7
DNA: TGTGCCAGCAGTCCTGTGGGACTAGCGGGACGCCAAGAGACCCAGTACTTC
CDR3: CASSPVGLAGRQETQYF

size: NA
J: TRBJ2-1
D: TRBD2
V: TRBV7-2
DNA: TGTGCCAGCAGCTTAGCGCTTCTAGCGGGAGGGTGGGACAATGAGCAGTTCTTC
CDR3: CASSLALLAGGWDNEQFF

size: NA
J: TRBJ1-1
D: NA
V: TRBV28
DNA: TGTGCCAGCAGTTCGTCGGAGGTGGGAGCTTTCTTT
CDR3: CASSSSEVGAFF

size: NA
J: TRBJ2-5
D: TRBD2
V: TRBV15
DNA: TGTGCCACCGGCGGACTAGCAACGGGAGAGACCCAGTACTTC
CDR3: CATGGLATGETQYF

size: NA
J: TRBJ1-1
D: NA
V: TRBV6-1
DNA: TGTGCCAGCAGTATAAGGTTCCCGATGAACACTGAAGCTTTCTTT
CDR3: CASSIRFPMNTEAFF

size: NA
J: TRBJ2-7
D: NA
V: TRBV28
DNA: TGTGCCAGCACTAAGGGTGGGGCAGACTTATTCTACGAGCAGTACTTC
CDR3: CASTKGGADLFYEQYF

size: NA
J: TRBJ1-5
D: TRBD1
V: TRBV28
DNA: TGTGCCAGCAGTATACAGGGGCGCAATCAGCCCCAGCATTTT
CDR3: CASSIQGRNQPQHF

size: NA
J: TRBJ2-3
D: NA
V: TRBV6-5
DNA: TGTGCCAGCACGGACCAGGGGATAGATACGCAGTATTTT
CDR3: CASTDQGIDTQYF

size: NA
J: TRBJ2-1
D: TRBD1
V: TRBV2
DNA: TGTGCCAGCAGGTATCTCCGGGGACAGGGACCGTTCTTC
CDR3: CASRYLRGQGPFF

size: NA
J: TRBJ2-7
D: TRBD2
V: TRBV28
DNA: TGTGCCAGCAGTCCACTCGGCAGGGGGGTACCTAGCGGGAGGTCCTACGAGCAGTACTTC
CDR3: CASSPLGRGVPSGRSYEQYF

size: NA
J: TRBJ2-7
D: TRBD1
V: TRBV18
DNA: TGTGCCAGCTCACCGAAAATGGGGACAGGGGCCTACGAGCAGTACTTC
CDR3: CASSPKMGTGAYEQYF

size: NA
J: TRBJ1-6
D: NA
V: TRBV30
DNA: TGTGCCGGACCCGGGGGCACCAACCCGCGGTCACCCCTCCACTTT
CDR3: CAGPGGTNPRSPLHF

size: NA
J: TRBJ1-3
D: NA
V: TRBV5-4
DNA: TGTGCCAGCAGCAAGGGGCGCGAAGATGGAAACACCATATATTTT
CDR3: CASSKGREDGNTIYF

size: NA
J: TRBJ2-7
D: NA
V: TRBV29-1
DNA: TGCAGCGTTGTCAAGGGTCCAGGGGACGAGCAGTACTTC
CDR3: CSVVKGPGDEQYF

size: NA
J: TRBJ2-4
D: NA
V: TRBV15
DNA: TGTGCCACCAGCAGAACGAGTATGGGCAGTTCGGCCAAAAACATTCAGTACTTC
CDR3: CATSRTSMGSSAKNIQYF